A selection of T cell receptor beta chains follows, all from one sample in a study of T cells in Graves' hyperthyroidism and ophthalmopathy. TCRdb reprocessed the multiplex PCR reads with MiXCR, giving one entry per CDR3 protein. The repertoire holds around 690,000 distinct CDR3 sequences, with about 18% as singletons. The specimen sequenced was blood. These receptors all come from a man aged 50 to 59 with Graves' hyperthyroidism. Both conserved end residues are part of each CDR3. Fields, in order: V gene, clone size, D gene, J gene, CDR3 DNA, CDR3 protein. D genes are given only for firm matches. A clone size is listed for some rows: how often the clone was seen (once, few, many), or a class if it is expanded.

>TRBV3-1|NA|TRBD2|TRBJ2-7
TGTGCCAGCAGCCAAGCGGGAGGTACCTCCTACGAGCAGTACTTC
CASSQAGGTSYEQYF
>TRBV12-3/TRBV12-4|many|TRBD1|TRBJ1-1
TGTGCCAGCAGTTCCCCTGGACAGGGGGCGCGGGAAGCTTTCTTT
CASSSPGQGAREAFF
>TRBV6-9|NA|NA|TRBJ1-2
TGTGCCAGCAGTTACGGGGGGGGCAGGGGTAGGAATGGCTACACCTTC
CASSYGGGRGRNGYTF
>TRBV3-1|few|TRBD2|TRBJ2-3
TGTGCCAGCAGCTATAGCGGGAGCGCGCAAGGTACGCAGTATTTT
CASSYSGSAQGTQYF
>TRBV6-1|NA|NA|TRBJ1-2
TGTGCCAGCACCGTAGACGGGACTAGCGGCTACACCTTC
CASTVDGTSGYTF
>TRBV9|NA|TRBD1|TRBJ1-2
TGTGCCAGCAGCGTAGACGTCAGGGGGGCGGGCTACACCTTC
CASSVDVRGAGYTF
>TRBV20-1|few|NA|TRBJ1-4
TGCAGTGCTAGTATGGCAGCGGATGAAAAACTGTTTTTT
CSASMAADEKLFF
>TRBV24-1|NA|TRBD1|TRBJ2-1
TGTGCCACCAGTGATTTTAGTGTGGGACAGACCTACAATGAGCAGTTCTTC
CATSDFSVGQTYNEQFF
>TRBV19|NA|TRBD1|TRBJ1-5
TGTGCCAGTAGACCACAGGGGGACGGCAATCAGCCCCAGCATTTT
CASRPQGDGNQPQHF
>TRBV28|NA|TRBD1|TRBJ1-1
TGTGCCAGCAGTCATAAACAGGGGACCACTGAAGCTTTCTTT
CASSHKQGTTEAFF
>TRBV6-1|many|NA|TRBJ2-7
TGTGCCAGCAGTATCCGGACAGCTACCTACGAGCAGTACTTC
CASSIRTATYEQYF
>TRBV5-1|many|TRBD1|TRBJ2-5
TGCGCCAGCAGCTTGGAGGGACAGGGCCAAGAGACCCAGTACTTC
CASSLEGQGQETQYF
>TRBV6-2/TRBV6-3|NA|NA|TRBJ2-5
TGTGCCAGCGCCTTCCTGGGACTTAACGAAGAGACCCAGTACTTC
CASAFLGLNEETQYF
>TRBV14|NA|TRBD1|TRBJ2-1
TGTGCCAGCAGCCAAGGACTAACGTGGGACAGTCGCTCGCAGTTCTTC
CASSQGLTWDSRSQFF
>TRBV10-3|many|NA|TRBJ2-7
TGTGCCATCAGCCCGGGTACTGGTTCCTACGAGCAGTACTTC
CAISPGTGSYEQYF
>TRBV30|many|NA|TRBJ2-7
TGTGCCTGGAGTCAGACGGTCTACGAGCAGTACTTC
CAWSQTVYEQYF
>TRBV5-6|few|NA|TRBJ2-2
TGTGCCAGCATCCTCTTTCTGACAGCGAACACCGGGGAGCTGTTTTTT
CASILFLTANTGELFF
>TRBV10-1|many|TRBD2|TRBJ2-1
TGCGCCAGCAGGGCAGGACTAGCGGGAGACCATGAGCAGTTCTTC
CASRAGLAGDHEQFF
>TRBV24-1|many|TRBD1|TRBJ2-3
TGTGCCACCAGTGTCCCGAGACAGGGTACAACAGATACGCAGTATTTT
CATSVPRQGTTDTQYF
>TRBV4-3|NA|TRBD2|TRBJ2-7
TGCGCCAGCAGCGAAGAGACTAGCGGGGCCCTATGGGAGCAGTACTTC
CASSEETSGALWEQYF